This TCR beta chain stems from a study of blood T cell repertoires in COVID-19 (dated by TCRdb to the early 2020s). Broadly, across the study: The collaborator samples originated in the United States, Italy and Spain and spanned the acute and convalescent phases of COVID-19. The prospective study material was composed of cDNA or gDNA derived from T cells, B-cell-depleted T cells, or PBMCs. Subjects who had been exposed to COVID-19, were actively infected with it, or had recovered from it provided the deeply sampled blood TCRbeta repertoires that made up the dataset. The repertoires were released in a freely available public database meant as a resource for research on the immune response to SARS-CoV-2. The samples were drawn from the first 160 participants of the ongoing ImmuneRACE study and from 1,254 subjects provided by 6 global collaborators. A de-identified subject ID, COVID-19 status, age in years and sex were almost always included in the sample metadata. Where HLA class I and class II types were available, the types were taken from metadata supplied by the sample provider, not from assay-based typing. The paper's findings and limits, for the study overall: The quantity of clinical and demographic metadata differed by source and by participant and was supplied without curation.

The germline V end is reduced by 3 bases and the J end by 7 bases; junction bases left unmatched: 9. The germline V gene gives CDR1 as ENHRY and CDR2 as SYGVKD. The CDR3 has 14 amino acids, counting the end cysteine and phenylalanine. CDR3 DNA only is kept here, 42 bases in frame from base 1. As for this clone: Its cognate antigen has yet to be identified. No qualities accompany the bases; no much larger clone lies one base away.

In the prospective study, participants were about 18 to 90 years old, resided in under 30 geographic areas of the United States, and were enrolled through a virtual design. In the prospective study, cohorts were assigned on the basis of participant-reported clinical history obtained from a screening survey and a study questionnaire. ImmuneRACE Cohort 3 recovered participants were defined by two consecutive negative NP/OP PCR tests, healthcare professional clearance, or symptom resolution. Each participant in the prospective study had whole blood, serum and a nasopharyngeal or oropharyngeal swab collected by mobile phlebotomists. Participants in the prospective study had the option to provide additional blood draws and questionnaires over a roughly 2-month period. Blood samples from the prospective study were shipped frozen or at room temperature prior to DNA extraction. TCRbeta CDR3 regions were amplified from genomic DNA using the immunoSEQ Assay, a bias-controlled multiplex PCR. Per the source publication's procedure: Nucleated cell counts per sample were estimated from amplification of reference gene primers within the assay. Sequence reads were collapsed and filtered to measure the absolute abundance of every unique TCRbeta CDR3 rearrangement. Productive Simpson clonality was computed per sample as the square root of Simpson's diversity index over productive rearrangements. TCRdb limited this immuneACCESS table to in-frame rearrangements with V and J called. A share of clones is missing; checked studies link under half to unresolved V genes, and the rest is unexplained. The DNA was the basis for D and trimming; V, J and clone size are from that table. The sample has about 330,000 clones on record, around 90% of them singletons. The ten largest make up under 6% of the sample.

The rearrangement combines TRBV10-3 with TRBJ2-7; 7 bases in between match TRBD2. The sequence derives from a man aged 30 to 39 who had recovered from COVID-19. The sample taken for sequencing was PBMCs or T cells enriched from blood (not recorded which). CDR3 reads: CAISEMAGEGEQYF. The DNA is TGTGCCATCAGTGAAATGGCGGGGGAGGGGGAGCAGTACTTC.